What follows are 23 T cell receptor beta chains derived from one specimen sequenced in a study of blood T cell repertoires in COVID-19. Profiled with immunoSEQ multiplex PCR; TCRdb holds only in-frame clones, not every one. The profile shows 250,000 or so clones, around 86% of them singletons. Sequenced sample: peripheral blood. Every receptor here comes from a man aged 30 to 45 who had recovered from COVID-19.

V gene TRBV10-2 combines with J gene TRBJ1-2; D is unclear. The CDR3 has 13 residues. The germline gives CDR1 WSHSY, CDR2 SAAADI. V was trimmed by 4 bases and J by 2 bases, leaving 8 bases between them. CDR3 nucleotide sequence: TGCGCCAGCAGTGGGCACGTGAACTATGGCTACACCTTC. Translation gives CASSGHVNYGYTF.

The genes are TRBV3-1 (or the pseudogene TRBV3-2) and TRBJ2-5, with D perhaps matching TRBD1 (5 bases). Per germline, CDR1 LGHDT and CDR2 YNNKEL (reference sequence). Trimming pared 0 bases from V and 3 bases from J, leaving 8 bases between. The CDR3 extends over 14 amino acids. The CDR3 nucleotides are TGTGCCAGCAGCCAAGAGGGGCTGAAAGAGACCCAGTACTTC. Encoded protein: CASSQEGLKETQYF.

The rearrangement joins TRBV6-1 to TRBJ2-7; D not certain. The germline CDR1 and CDR2 sequences are MNHNS and SASEGT. The CDR3 loop spans 14 amino acids. The V end was cut by 3 bases, the J end by 4 bases, with 13 bases between. CDR3 DNA sequence: TGTGCCAGCAGTGAGACTCTTACGGATTACGAGCAGTACTTC. As protein: CASSETLTDYEQYF.

The chain employs TRBV4-1 and TRBJ1-1; tentative D call: TRBD1 (6 bases). V was trimmed by 1 base and J by 5 bases, leaving 11 bases between them. Germline CDR1 is MGHRA and CDR2 is YSYEKL. This CDR3 contains 14 residues. The chain's CDR3 is CASSQVLRGTEAFF. The CDR3, as DNA: TGCGCCAGCAGCCAAGTGCTTAGGGGGACTGAAGCTTTCTTT.

The CDR3 DNA follows: TGTGCCAGCATCGACAGGGCAAACACTGAAGCTTTCTTT. It yields the protein CASIDRANTEAFF. This rearrangement joins TRBV6-5 to TRBJ1-1, with 7 bases matching TRBD1. CDR1 and CDR2 (germline): MNHEY, SVGAGI. The CDR3 contains 13 residues. The ends lost 7 bases at V and 2 bases at J; junction bases unmatched: 4.

This chain uses TRBV29-1 with TRBJ2-2, with D perhaps TRBD1 (6 bases). V gave up 5 bases and J gave up 5 bases, with 15 bases separating them. Germline loops: CDR1 SQVTM, CDR2 ANQGSEA. CDR3 size: 14 residues. The DNA of the CDR3 is TGCAGCGTTCGACCAAACAGGGAAACCGGGGAGCTGTTTTTT. Translating it yields CSVRPNRETGELFF.

V gene TRBV6-1 combines with J gene TRBJ2-5; 7 nucleotides agree with TRBD2. The CDR3 extends over 15 amino acids. CDR1 and CDR2 (germline): MNHNS, SASEGT. The ends lost 0 bases at V and 2 bases at J; junction bases unmatched: 3. The CDR3 DNA sequence: TGTGCCAGCAGTGAAGCGGGAGGGTGGCAAGAGACCCAGTACTTC. This sequence encodes CASSEAGGWQETQYF.

This clone was observed a single time. This chain uses TRBV5-1 with TRBJ2-2; D gene unclear. V dropped 4 bases and J dropped 6 bases, with 22 bases sitting between them. Germline V lookup: CDR1 SGHRS, CDR2 YFSETQ. The CDR3 spans 17 residues. The CDR3 loop is CASSLLPRGPAAGELFF. CDR3 in DNA: TGCGCCAGCAGCCTCCTGCCCCGAGGCCCGGCTGCCGGGGAGCTGTTTTTT.

J is TRBJ1-1 and V is TRBV11-3, with a tentative D call TRBD1 (5 bases). V lost 5 bases to trimming and J lost 4 bases, with 14 bases between them. Germline V gene sequence: CDR1 SGHNT, CDR2 YENEEA. This CDR3 has 14 amino acids. CDR3 DNA sequence: TGTGCCAGCAGCGCCGACGGGGGAGCCACTGAAGCTTTCTTT. As protein: CASSADGGATEAFF.

This clone was picked up one time. This chain uses TRBV18 with TRBJ1-5, with TRBD1 as a possible D gene (6 bases). Germline loops: CDR1 KGHSH, CDR2 LQKENI. The CDR3 runs to 16 residues. V shed 2 bases and J shed 6 bases, with 17 bases lying between them. The CDR3: CASSPVGGQGSQPQHF. CDR3 coding DNA: TGTGCCAGCTCACCAGTAGGTGGGCAGGGGAGTCAGCCCCAGCATTTT.

The J gene is TRBJ2-2, the V gene TRBV7-9; D possibly corresponds to TRBD1 (5 bases). From germline, CDR1 is SEHNR and CDR2 FQNEAQ (reference sequence). V was trimmed by 5 bases and J by 4 bases, leaving 26 bases between them. This CDR3 is built from 19 residues. CDR3 bases: TGTGCCAGCAGCCTCCCCAGATTTGGGGCTTCTAAAAGCACCGGGGAGCTGTTTTTT. It codes for CASSLPRFGASKSTGELFF. Variable domain in full (rest from reference TRBV7-9 and TRBJ2-2): DTGVSQNPRHKITKRGQNVTFRCDPISEHNRLYWYRQTLGQGPEFLTYFQNEAQLEKSRLLSDRFSAERPKGSFSTLEIQRTEQGDSAMYLCASSLPRFGASKSTGELFFGEGSRLTVL.

This chain uses TRBV7-8 with TRBJ2-3, with 7 bases lining up with TRBD1. CDR3 length equals 18 residues. CDR1 SGHVS and CDR2 FQNEAQ come from the germline V gene. Trimming cost V 5 bases and J 1 base; bases outside gene matches: 15. CDR3 coding DNA: TGTGCCAGCAGCACCGGCGCCCAGGGGGAAGTTGGCACAGATACGCAGTATTTT. Residues: CASSTGAQGEVGTDTQYF.

The V call is TRBV5-1, the J call TRBJ1-6; D possibly corresponds to TRBD1 (5 bases). CDR3 size: 15 residues. V was shortened by 5 bases and J by 8 bases, with 17 bases between the two germline ends. CDR1 is SGHRS, CDR2 YFSETQ, per germline. In nucleotides, the CDR3 is TGCGCCAGCAGATCTCAGGCAGGGTCGCATTCACCCCTCCACTTT. This codes for CASRSQAGSHSPLHF.

This chain links TRBV29-1 with TRBJ2-7; the D gene is possibly TRBD2 (6 bases). The CDR3 sequence is 12 residues long. Germline CDR1 reads SQVTM; CDR2 reads ANQGSEA. V gave up 7 bases and J gave up 2 bases, with 12 bases separating them. The CDR3 loop is CSAGLSTYEQYF. The CDR3, as DNA: TGCAGCGCGGGACTGTCGACCTACGAGCAGTACTTC.

This clone was counted only a few times. J is TRBJ2-2 and V is TRBV7-3; 7 bases fit TRBD2. Germline trimming cut 5 bases from V and 2 bases from J; bases unmatched to any gene: 8. The CDR3 consists of 16 residues. Looked up from germline, CDR1 is SGHTA and CDR2 is FQGTGA. CDR3 sequence (DNA): TGTGCCAGCAGCCGTGTTGGCGGGGGTAACACCGGGGAGCTGTTTTTT. It yields the protein CASSRVGGGNTGELFF.

This clone was seen only a few times. V and J are TRBV5-4 and TRBJ1-2, with TRBD1 matching 7 bases. Trimming took 0 bases from V and 1 from J; bases not matched to a gene: 6. Germline values: CDR1 SGHNT, CDR2 YYREEE (reference sequence). The CDR3 sequence is 16 residues long. The CDR3 bases are TGTGCCAGCAGCTTGGGGGGACAGATTAATAACTATGGCTACACCTTC. It encodes CASSLGGQINNYGYTF.

The CDR3 DNA follows: TGTGCCAGTAGTAGCCGGACAGGGAGGTTCTCACCCCTCCACTTT. It translates to CASSSRTGRFSPLHF. The chain has TRBV19 and TRBJ1-6; 8 bases align to TRBD1. Trimming removed 4 bases from V and 10 bases from J; junction bases left unmatched: 9. Germline loops: CDR1 LNHDA, CDR2 SQIVND (reference sequence). The CDR3 length is 15 residues.

V gene TRBV4-1 combines with J gene TRBJ1-5; D is unresolved. The CDR3 extends over 15 amino acids. CDR1 MGHRA and CDR2 YSYEKL come from the germline V gene. The V gene lost 1 base and the J gene lost 6 bases, with 13 bases spanning the gap. The CDR3 region is CASSQVGAVGQPQHF. The DNA for the CDR3 is TGCGCCAGCAGCCAAGTTGGTGCGGTTGGTCAGCCCCAGCATTTT.

The J gene is TRBJ1-2, the V gene TRBV19, with TRBD1 as a possible D gene (5 bases). This CDR3 contains 14 residues. The V end lost 5 bases, the J end lost 2 bases, and 12 bases lay between the germline ends. Germline V gene data show CDR1 as LNHDA and CDR2 as SQIVND (reference sequence). The CDR3 coding sequence is TGTGCCAGTAGTGCCCTTGACAGCAACTATGGCTACACCTTC. Its protein is CASSALDSNYGYTF.

The chain uses TRBV5-4 and TRBJ1-2, with 9 positions matching TRBD1. Trimming removed 0 bases from V and 7 bases from J; junction bases left unmatched: 4. Looked up from germline, CDR1 is SGHNT and CDR2 is YYREEE (reference sequence). The CDR3 runs 14 residues. For the CDR3, the DNA is TGTGCCAGCAGCTTGGGCCCGACAGGGGGTGGCTACACCTTC. This gives the protein CASSLGPTGGGYTF.

The chain links TRBV3-1 (or the pseudogene TRBV3-2) to TRBJ2-1; no clear D gene. This CDR3 contains 14 residues. The germline V gene encodes CDR1 LGHDT and CDR2 YNNKEL (reference sequence). V was shortened by 0 bases and J by 6 bases, with 9 bases between the two germline ends. In DNA, the CDR3 is TGTGCCAGCAGCCAAGATTTAGCAGTCAATGAGCAGTTCTTC. This translates into CASSQDLAVNEQFF.

V gene TRBV19 combines with J gene TRBJ2-3; TRBD2 matches at 7 bases. V trimming: 3 bases; J trimming: 3 bases; junction bases outside the gene matches: 6. Germline values: CDR1 LNHDA, CDR2 SQIVND (reference sequence). This CDR3 is 15 amino acids long. Written as DNA, the CDR3 is TGTGCCAGTAGTATGGGGGGGGGATTAACAGATACGCAGTATTTT. The encoded protein is CASSMGGGLTDTQYF.

CDR3 protein: CASSAGQTLNYGYTF. The CDR3 bases are TGCGCCAGCAGCGCGGGACAGACCTTAAACTATGGCTACACCTTC. The chain uses TRBV5-1 and TRBJ1-2, with 7 bases identical to TRBD1. The CDR3 loop spans 15 amino acids. With V trimmed by 4 bases and J by 2 bases, 8 bases remained unmatched. CDR1 and CDR2 (germline): SGHRS, YFSETQ.